The 18 T cell receptor beta chains below all came from one sample that was sequenced in a study of blood T cell repertoires in COVID-19. Clones were read by immunoSEQ multiplex PCR, and TCRdb kept only the in-frame ones, dropping some. The sample has a few hundred thousand clones, nearly 90% seen once. Sequenced: PBMCs or T cells enriched from blood (not recorded which). Receptor source: a young woman who had recovered from COVID-19.

The chain recombines TRBV11-2 with TRBJ2-7, with D possibly being TRBD2 (7 bases). The CDR3 sequence is 13 residues long. With 5 bases removed from V and 13 bases from J, the gap between germline ends came to 21 bases. Germline CDR1 SGHAT, CDR2 FQNNGV. CDR3 nucleotide sequence: TGTGCCAGCAGCCTACAGGTGGAGGGGGGGACTTACTTC. This translates into CASSLQVEGGTYF.

This chain connects TRBV19 to TRBJ1-2; D possibly corresponds to TRBD1 (6 bases). The CDR3 has 14 residues. V was shortened by 6 bases and J by 5 bases, with 16 bases between the two germline ends. Germline values: CDR1 LNHDA, CDR2 SQIVND (reference sequence). CDR3 sequence: CASSLFTGLYGYTF. CDR3 coding DNA: TGTGCCAGTAGCCTCTTTACAGGGTTATATGGCTACACCTTC.

The chain is built from TRBV7-9 and TRBJ2-7, with D unresolved. The ends were cut back, 5 bases at V and 3 bases at J, with 20 bases in the middle. CDR1 SEHNR and CDR2 FQNEAQ come from the germline V gene (reference sequence). This CDR3 is 16 amino acids long. In nucleotides, the CDR3 is TGTGCCAGCAGCCCAGCCGTGGGCCTAAAAATCTACGAGCAGTACTTC. This encodes CASSPAVGLKIYEQYF.

This chain connects TRBV4-3 to TRBJ2-7, with D tentatively TRBD2 (5 bases). Germline V gives CDR1 LGHNA, CDR2 YSLEER. The CDR3 is made up of 18 amino acids. V lost 0 bases, J lost 0 bases, and 18 bases lay in between. In nucleotides, the CDR3 is TGCGCCAGCAGCCAAGATCTTAGGGAGTCCAGGAGCTCCTACGAGCAGTACTTC. Amino acid sequence: CASSQDLRESRSSYEQYF.

The chain is built from TRBV10-3 and TRBJ2-6; 13 bases are a match to TRBD2. The CDR3 spans 18 residues. From germline, CDR1 is ENHRY and CDR2 SYGVKD. V lost 3 bases and J lost 0; bases outside the gene matches: 2. Written as DNA, the CDR3 is TGTGCCATCAGTGAAGGACTAGCGGGAGTCTCTGGGGCCAACGTCCTGACTTTC. It codes for CAISEGLAGVSGANVLTF.

The genes are TRBV28 and TRBJ2-5, with D unresolved. This CDR3 is 14 amino acids long. Trimming took 8 bases from V and 0 from J, leaving 13 bases between them. The V gene's germline CDR1 is MDHEN and CDR2 SYDVKM. CDR3 bases: TGTGCCAGCCGAGGTCCAGAGTACCAAGAGACCCAGTACTTC. Its translation: CASRGPEYQETQYF.

This chain connects TRBV4-1 to TRBJ1-2, with TRBD1 identical over 9 bases. The V and J ends lost 8 bases and 14 bases, in that order; junction bases with no gene match: 15. The CDR3 totals 13 residues. Germline loops: CDR1 MGHRA, CDR2 YSYEKL. CDR3 nucleotide sequence: TGCGCCAGCGGGGCCCAGCACCGGGACAGGGTTACCTTC. Its translation: CASGAQHRDRVTF.

The V gene is TRBV6-5, the J gene TRBJ1-4; D ambiguous. The V and J ends lost 7 bases and 1 base respectively, with 10 bases between them. CDR1 is MNHEY, CDR2 SVGAGI, per germline. The CDR3 runs to 14 residues. The CDR3 sequence: CASIDGVTNEKLFF. Written as DNA, the CDR3 is TGTGCCAGCATAGACGGGGTAACTAATGAAAAACTGTTTTTT.

The chain has TRBV10-3 and TRBJ1-3; 8 bases are shared with TRBD1. The CDR3 totals 13 residues. J was trimmed by 1 base and V by 9 bases; bases with no gene match: 2. Germline V gene lookup returns CDR1 ENHRY and CDR2 SYGVKD. The CDR3 coding sequence is TGTGCCATGCAGGGGGCGTCTGGAAACACCATATATTTT. Translating gives CAMQGASGNTIYF.

The DNA of the CDR3 is TGCGCCAGCAGCTCGAAGGGGGGGTCCCTCACAGATACGCAGTATTTT. It yields the protein CASSSKGGSLTDTQYF. The rearrangement joins TRBV5-1 to TRBJ2-3; perhaps TRBD2 as D (7 bases). V was trimmed by 3 bases and J by 2 bases, leaving 16 bases between them. Germline-derived CDR1 and CDR2 are SGHRS and YFSETQ. The CDR3 loop spans 16 amino acids.

This chain connects TRBV28 to TRBJ2-7; D may be TRBD2 (6 bases). CDR1 and CDR2 (germline): MDHEN, SYDVKM. The CDR3 runs to 17 residues. V was cut by 1 base and J by 2 bases, with 18 bases left in between. CDR3 DNA sequence: TGTGCCAGCAGTTTATTTACGGTTTCGCGACTAGCCTACGAGCAGTACTTC. This codes for CASSLFTVSRLAYEQYF.

The rearrangement joins TRBV7-8 to TRBJ2-7; weak D call: TRBD2 (5 bases). V dropped 2 bases and J dropped 1 base, with 21 bases sitting between them. The CDR3 extends over 18 amino acids. The V gene's germline CDR1 is SGHVS and CDR2 FQNEAQ. CDR3 amino acids: CASSLRLPGSGQSYEQYF. The CDR3 DNA reads as TGTGCCAGCAGCTTACGGTTACCGGGAAGCGGCCAATCCTACGAGCAGTACTTC.

The CDR3 DNA reads as TGTGCCAGTAGTATAGATCGTCGGCAGGGGATTTCACCCCTCCACTTT. Encoded protein: CASSIDRRQGISPLHF. This chain connects TRBV19 to TRBJ1-6; weak D call: TRBD1 (6 bases). CDR1 is LNHDA and CDR2 is SQIVND in the germline V gene (reference sequence). V was clipped by 0 bases and J by 9 bases, with 15 bases between them. The CDR3 spans 16 residues.

V is TRBV5-1 and J is TRBJ2-7, with 8 bases lining up with TRBD1. This CDR3 is built from 14 residues. The germline V gene encodes CDR1 SGHRS and CDR2 YFSETQ. Losses at the gene ends were 1 base for V and 3 bases for J; bases not matched to a gene: 3. CDR3 protein: CASSLQGANYEQYF. CDR3 nucleotide sequence: TGCGCCAGCAGCTTGCAGGGGGCAAACTACGAGCAGTACTTC.

V usage is TRBV28 and J usage is TRBJ2-7; TRBD1 matches 11 bases. The germline V gene has CDR1 MDHEN and CDR2 SYDVKM. V lost 3 bases to trimming and J lost 2 bases; unmatched junction nucleotides: 3. The CDR3 loop spans 15 amino acids. The CDR3, as DNA: TGTGCCAGCAGTTTGGGACAGGGGGTAACCTACGAGCAGTACTTC. As protein: CASSLGQGVTYEQYF.

The V and J genes are TRBV19 and TRBJ2-7; D is possibly TRBD1 (6 bases). Trimming cost V 6 bases and J 8 bases, with 11 bases left between them. Germline CDR1 reads LNHDA; CDR2 reads SQIVND (reference sequence). The CDR3 contains 11 residues. CDR3 bases: TGTGCCAGTAGAAACAGGGTTCAGCAGTACTTC. It translates to CASRNRVQQYF.

This chain links TRBV18 with TRBJ1-1, with TRBD1 identical over 7 bases. With V trimmed by 1 base and J by 3 bases, 5 bases remained unmatched. Germline V gene data show CDR1 as KGHSH and CDR2 as LQKENI. The CDR3 runs to 15 residues. The CDR3 DNA reads as TGTGCCAGCTCACCACTTAGGACAGGCCACACTGAAGCTTTCTTT. Translation gives CASSPLRTGHTEAFF.

V is TRBV9 and J is TRBJ1-1; TRBD1 matches 11 bases. Germline V gene sequence: CDR1 SGDLS, CDR2 YYNGEE. The CDR3 is 14 amino acids. Trimming cost V 5 bases and J 4 bases; bases outside gene matches: 4. The DNA of the CDR3 is TGTGCCAGCAGAACAGGGACAGGGGGCACTGAAGCTTTCTTT. Protein: CASRTGTGGTEAFF.